This paragraph covers one TCR beta chain sequence. This clone was observed a handful of times. Its binding antigen is unknown. Qualities for individual bases were not recorded, and no much larger clone is one base off. This specimen belongs to a study of cytomegalovirus exposure and HLA in healthy donors (dated by TCRdb to between 2016 and 2019). Notes on the research overall: An earlier analysis of approximately 640 of the donors reported approximately 290 Gb of sequence data and 120 million or so unique TCR beta sequences from about 180 million T cells. Roughly 290 gigabases of sequencing data and 75 million to 85 million unique TCR sequences made up an early release that covered approximately 650 HLA-typed donors. The genetic ancestry cluster associated with self-reported Caucasian donors included 81% of the roughly 380 genotyped donors. The study aimed to test whether cataloging public T cell receptors could reveal signatures of past pathogen exposure. The T cell repertoires of 666 subjects were profiled by immunosequencing and related to cytomegalovirus serostatus. In addition to the first cohort of approximately 650 subjects, a separate validation cohort of 130 or so different subjects was used. High-throughput TCR immunosequencing, statistical association of individual TCRs with disease status, and machine learning were combined to predict cytomegalovirus infection status. A later analysis re-analyzed previously published TCR beta repertoires from 666 donors and added high-resolution HLA genotyping to study TCR occurrence patterns. Rather than using new phenotypic data, the later analysis identified candidate immune exposures from TCR beta sequences and from how often those sequences occurred across donors. In an earlier analysis of over 550 of the donors, high-throughput TCR beta sequencing was used to judge whether each TCR beta V gene segment behaved as functional or pseudogenic. Alongside the repertoire data, information on donor age, sex, ethnicity and CMV serostatus was compiled. In a later genetic analysis, genome-wide SNP genotypes for about 60% of the 666 donors were used, and that subset was treated as a discovery cohort. All discovery cohort repertoires had been generated on a single sequencing platform. Class I and class II HLA loci were covered by the typing at four-digit resolution. Typing coverage varied by locus: roughly 629-640 donors for A, B, C, DRB1 and DQB1; approximately 560 for DQA1; about 590 for DPA1; more than 450 for DPB1. About five DR-DQ haplotypes were handled as single units for association and clustering because linkage in the cohort was strong. Among 300 to 500 genotyped donors of the cohort, an average of approximately 240,000 unique TCR beta nucleotide sequences was sequenced per donor, of which about 18% were non-productive.

Overall results and qualifications from the work: In vitro tests confirmed that a few of the cytomegalovirus-associated TCR beta chains recognize cytomegalovirus antigens. Several of the top co-occurrence clusters appeared to be linked to parvovirus B19, influenza, CMV and Epstein-Barr virus, according to a later analysis. Because counts were too low, roughly 17 rarely observed V segments, including chromosome 9 orphons, were left out of the earlier analysis of a few hundred of the donors. According to a later analysis, most CMV-associated TCR beta chains appeared to be HLA-restricted, and the HLA associations seemed to be driven largely by CMV exposure. A further reported finding was that TCR beta sequences accurately predicted the HLA-A and HLA-B alleles for most subjects in the first cohort. The presence/absence analyses assumed that sequencing depth was roughly uniform across donors, and that assumption may not be true. The classifier was reported to diagnose cytomegalovirus status with high specificity and sensitivity in both the original and validation cohorts. Because some donors lacked HLA typing at each locus, the association tests relied only on the typed subset. Correlated functional status among segregating V segments might be attributable to linkage disequilibrium, but an unknown experimental factor could not be ruled out. A later genetic analysis reported fewer N-insertions in productive TCRs among donors in an Asian-associated ancestry cluster than the roughly 620-donor mean. The study listed 150 to 200 TCR beta chains as associated with cytomegalovirus. Assigning TCR associations to individual alleles was difficult when HLA alleles, especially DR and DQ, strongly co-occurred. An association between a missense DCLRE1C variant and V-gene and J-gene trimming of TCR beta chains was found in a later genetic analysis and replicated in an independent cohort. For the cohort, immune exposure information was limited to CMV serostatus. Because the 87-base-pair reads could not distinguish some IMGT-functional V segments, including TRBV6-2 and TRBV6-3, those segments were excluded. In an earlier analysis of 500 to 650 of the donors, most TCR beta V segments appeared in productive rearrangements about 87% or about 30% of the time, broadly matching IMGT annotations. Only TCR beta chains were sequenced in this cohort, and the absence of alpha or paired-chain data limited detectable features. A group of highly shared sequence variants was considered likely to be a technical artifact of the sequencing pipeline. It was suggested by the authors that the approach could potentially be generalized to other disease states and immunological phenotypes. Specific HLA alleles were associated with about 17,000 TCR beta sequences at a false discovery rate of 0.05 in a later analysis. Across donors, most TCR sequences were observed very rarely, whereas some public TCRs were present in many individuals. Compared with equally common non-associated chains, HLA-associated TCR beta chains in a later analysis were more clonally expanded and had lower generation probabilities. In a later analysis, TCR association rates were found to vary across HLA loci, with the most associated TCRs seen for DRB1 alleles and the fewest for HLA-C alleles.

The cohort was made up of roughly 670 healthy bone marrow donors. All cohort members were sampled while nominally healthy, although unrecorded immune exposures were likely present. The donor was CMV seronegative and belonged to the group of 352 seronegative cohort members. A peripheral blood sample was provided by each donor, and peripheral blood mononuclear cells were used for TCR beta sequencing. Genomic DNA extraction from the blood cell samples was performed with the Qiagen DNeasy Blood Extraction Kit. Library preparation employed the immunoSEQ multiplex PCR assay. For the multiplex PCR, a mixture combining 60 forward primers for TCR Vbeta segments and 13 reverse primers for TCR Jbeta segments was used. A multiplex PCR assay on genomic DNA amplified the CDR3 region of rearranged TCR beta genes. The Illumina HiSeq System was used to sequence the amplified TCR beta libraries as 87-base-pair reads. Processing in the source paper ran as follows. Across the 700 or so repertoires, a later analysis counted some 81 million unique TCR beta chains, about 10 million of which were shared by at least two donors. To remove PCR and sequencing errors, raw reads were error-corrected and collapsed into unique sequences using a nearest-neighbor algorithm that merged closely related sequences. To assign V, D and J gene segments, CDR3 sequences were aligned to IMGT reference sequences. For a sequence to be retained, a match of at least six nucleotides to both a V gene segment and a J gene segment was required. Rearrangements were called productive when the CDR3 lacked stop codons and stayed in frame with V and J; all others were non-productive. Following IMGT convention, CDR3 was defined as the stretch from the second conserved V-encoded cysteine up to the conserved J-encoded phenylalanine. The earlier analysis of 500 to 650 of the donors excluded any sequence lacking an unambiguous match to a single V gene segment. In an earlier analysis of 587 of the donors, V segments were called functional above 56.7% productive rearrangements and were called segregating when the between-donor standard deviation exceeded 5%. A statistical classification framework was built to diagnose cytomegalovirus status from the catalog of TCR beta chain sequences. V and J gene assignment, in a later analysis, came from comparing TCR nucleotide sequences with IMGT/GENE-DB human TR gene sequences. In a later analysis, CDR3 sequences and most-parsimonious VDJ recombination scenarios were assigned using the TCRdist pipeline. In a later analysis, every TCR beta chain was defined by the combination of its CDR3 amino acid sequence and its V-gene family, and reads without a unique V-gene family were dropped. In a later analysis, around 650 highly shared, low-generation-probability nucleotide sequences were removed to address suspected cross-contamination and a sequencing artifact. For each public chain, a later analysis derived a clonal expansion index from normalized ranks of inferred template counts within each repertoire. In a later analysis, generation probabilities were computed with a VDJ recombination model fitted to out-of-frame rearrangements, and the resulting probabilities were checked against IGoR. In a later analysis, hypergeometric tests were used to score TCR-TCR, TCR-HLA and TCR-CMV co-occurrence, with a repertoire-size bias correction applied to TCR pairs. False discovery rates were estimated in a later analysis by permuting HLA or CMV assignments 20 times. In a later analysis, co-occurring TCRs were grouped with DBSCAN, and TCRdist sequence similarity was added when clustering was performed within HLA-allele-positive subsets. For co-occurrence clustering, repertoires with fewer than 30,000 or more than 120,000 public chains were excluded, along with roughly 5 repertoires with anomalous nucleotide sharing. TCRdb holds this immuneACCESS table with in-frame rearrangements only. Some clones are missing; in checked studies, unresolved V genes explain under half, and the rest has no known cause. V and J calls and clone size are those listed in that table; D and trimming were worked out from the DNA. The sample table lists 170,000 or so clones, less than 90% of them with a count of one. The biggest ten clones account for 1.6% of the sample.

Sequences LNHDA (CDR1) and SQIVND (CDR2) are obtained from the germline V gene (reference sequence). V drops 3 bases and J drops 7 bases, leaving 13 bases in between. There are 14 amino acids in the CDR3, from cysteine to phenylalanine inclusive. Left in the record is the CDR3 DNA by itself, 42 bases read in frame from the first base. The TCR comes from a man aged 45 to 65 in good health and CMV-seronegative. The V and J segments used are TRBV19 and TRBJ1-5; the D segment cannot be called with confidence. The material sequenced was PBMCs. The CDR3 protein is CASSIGPAPQPQHF. The base sequence is TGTGCCAGTAGTATTGGGCCTGCGCCCCAGCCCCAGCATTTT.